The sample holds a few counts of the clone carrying this T cell receptor (beta chain). These data belong to a study of blood T cell repertoires in COVID-19. On the study more broadly: Sites in the United States, Italy and Spain provided acute and convalescent COVID-19 samples.

Here immunoSEQ multiplex PCR was the method, and the copy in TCRdb shows in-frame clones only, minus some. The repertoire holds 200,000 to 250,000 clones, 82% seen once, with under 3.5% in the top ten. Clinical histories supplied by participants themselves formed the basis of cohort assignment. CDR3 length: 13 amino acids. CDR1 MNHEY and CDR2 SMNVEV come from the germline V gene (reference sequence). Trimming shortened V by 3 bases and J by 1 base, and 7 bases separated the two germline ends. The sample taken for sequencing was PBMCs or T cells enriched from blood (not recorded which). This receptor was identified in a woman aged 55-70 years who had recovered from COVID-19. The chain carries TRBV27 and TRBJ2-7, with D unresolved. The CDR3 sequence: CASSFVQSYEQYF. The CDR3 region has the DNA TGTGCCAGCAGTTTTGTCCAGTCCTACGAGCAGTACTTC.